A selection of T cell receptor beta chains follows, all from one sample in a study of blood T cells in healthy people across ages. TCRdb reanalysed the 5' RACE reads using MiXCR and keeps one entry per CDR3 protein. The repertoire includes about 620,000 distinct CDR3 sequences, 52% of them detected once, and roughly 13% sits in the top ten. Sequencing was performed on blood. Every receptor here comes from an elderly woman in good health. Both conserved end residues are part of each CDR3. The D gene is left open where the match is weak. For some rows the clone size is stated as once, few or many, or as a class when expanded; others skip it.

DNA: TGCAGCGTAGCGGGAGGCTACGAACACAATGAGCAGTTCTTC
CDR3: CSVAGGYEHNEQFF
D: TRBD2
V: TRBV29-1
size: .
J: TRBJ2-1

DNA: TGTGCCAGCAGTTTATGGCTAGCTGGGAGAGAGACCCAGTACTTC
CDR3: CASSLWLAGRETQYF
D: .
V: TRBV27
size: .
J: TRBJ2-5

DNA: TGCGCCAGCAGCTTGGGGAGACCTCCAGATACGCAGTATTTT
CDR3: CASSLGRPPDTQYF
D: .
V: TRBV5-1
size: many
J: TRBJ2-3

DNA: TGTGCCAGCAGCTTACAGGCTCTCACTGAAGCTTTCTTT
CDR3: CASSLQALTEAFF
D: .
V: TRBV11-3
size: once
J: TRBJ1-1

DNA: TGTGCCAGCAGCTTAGCCACCACAGATACGCAGTATTTT
CDR3: CASSLATTDTQYF
D: .
V: TRBV7-9
size: many
J: TRBJ2-3

DNA: TGCGCCAGCAGAGGAGCGGGGACCACAGATACGCAGTATTTT
CDR3: CASRGAGTTDTQYF
D: TRBD2
V: TRBV5-1
size: .
J: TRBJ2-3

DNA: TGTGCCAGCAGGGTAGGGACTAACGAGCAGTACTTC
CDR3: CASRVGTNEQYF
D: TRBD2
V: TRBV2
size: .
J: TRBJ2-7

DNA: TGCAGCGTTTCGTCCCCCGGGACGAGCGGGAGTGGGGAGCAGTTCTTC
CDR3: CSVSSPGTSGSGEQFF
D: TRBD2
V: TRBV29-1
size: once
J: TRBJ2-1

DNA: TGTGCCAGCAGCCAAGATCTGGGCCTAACCTACGAGCAGTACTTC
CDR3: CASSQDLGLTYEQYF
D: .
V: TRBV4-2
size: many
J: TRBJ2-7

DNA: TGCAGCGTCGACAAGGACTACGAGCAGTACTTC
CDR3: CSVDKDYEQYF
D: .
V: TRBV29-1
size: .
J: TRBJ2-7

DNA: TGCGCCAGCACCCATACGTCGGCTACAGATACGCAGTATTTT
CDR3: CASTHTSATDTQYF
D: .
V: TRBV5-1
size: .
J: TRBJ2-3

DNA: TGCGCCAGCAGTTCGGCCGGGACAGGGAGTTACAATGAGCAGTTCTTC
CDR3: CASSSAGTGSYNEQFF
D: TRBD1
V: TRBV10-1
size: .
J: TRBJ2-1

DNA: TGTGCCAGCAGTTACGAGGGGCAATCACCCCTCCACTTT
CDR3: CASSYEGQSPLHF
D: .
V: TRBV6-2/TRBV6-3
size: few
J: TRBJ1-6

DNA: TGCAGTGCCGAAACAGGAGGGACGGACTTCGGGGAGCTGTTTTTT
CDR3: CSAETGGTDFGELFF
D: .
V: TRBV20-1
size: few
J: TRBJ2-2

DNA: TGTGCCAGCAGCTTTGACAGCTACAATGAGCAGTTCTTC
CDR3: CASSFDSYNEQFF
D: .
V: TRBV7-2
size: many
J: TRBJ2-1

DNA: TGTGCCAGCAGCCAGGCGGGACAGGGGGATCAGCCCCAGCATTTT
CDR3: CASSQAGQGDQPQHF
D: TRBD1
V: TRBV4-2
size: many
J: TRBJ1-5

DNA: TGTGCCAGCAGTTTACTAGGGAGCACCATATATTTT
CDR3: CASSLLGSTIYF
D: .
V: TRBV12-3/TRBV12-4
size: few
J: TRBJ1-3

DNA: TGTGCCATAACAGGGATGGACGGAAACATTCAGTACTTC
CDR3: CAITGMDGNIQYF
D: .
V: TRBV2
size: .
J: TRBJ2-4

DNA: TGCAGTCACCCTAGGACTAGCGGGAACAATGAGCAGTTCTTC
CDR3: CSHPRTSGNNEQFF
D: TRBD2
V: TRBV20-1
size: few
J: TRBJ2-1

DNA: TGTGCCAGCGCGACGCCCCTAGCGGGGGGCGCAGATACGCAGTATTTT
CDR3: CASATPLAGGADTQYF
D: TRBD2
V: TRBV6-6
size: .
J: TRBJ2-3

DNA: TGTGCCAGCAGCTCGACGGGGGGACTCCTTGTTGAGCAGTTCTTC
CDR3: CASSSTGGLLVEQFF
D: TRBD2
V: TRBV7-2
size: .
J: TRBJ2-1

DNA: TGCAGTGCTAGTAGAGGGAGCAACGAGCAGTACTTC
CDR3: CSASRGSNEQYF
D: .
V: TRBV20-1
size: .
J: TRBJ2-7

DNA: TGCAGCGTTTGCCGGGATGGGGATGTCCAAGAGACCCAGTTCTTC
CDR3: CSVCRDGDVQETQFF
D: .
V: TRBV29-1
size: .
J: TRBJ2-1

DNA: TGTGCCAGCAGTTTGTCCTACGGGGAGCTGTTTTTT
CDR3: CASSLSYGELFF
D: .
V: TRBV28
size: .
J: TRBJ2-2

DNA: TGTGCCATCAGTGGTTTTTATGCTGGGGCCAACGTCCTGACTTTC
CDR3: CAISGFYAGANVLTF
D: .
V: TRBV10-3
size: many
J: TRBJ2-6

DNA: TGCAGTGCTAGAGATTACGGGGGGGCCATCGATGAGCAGTTCTTC
CDR3: CSARDYGGAIDEQFF
D: TRBD2
V: TRBV20-1
size: many
J: TRBJ2-1

DNA: TGTGCCAGCAGCGCTAGGCTGGGACTAGCGGCCTCTTACGAGCAGTACTTC
CDR3: CASSARLGLAASYEQYF
D: TRBD2
V: TRBV11-2
size: few
J: TRBJ2-7

DNA: TGTGCCAGCAGCTTAACAAGGACACAGAGGAATGAGCAGTTCTTC
CDR3: CASSLTRTQRNEQFF
D: .
V: TRBV7-3
size: many
J: TRBJ2-1

DNA: TGCGCCAGCAGTGCCGGCGACGGAGCCTACGAGCAGTACTTC
CDR3: CASSAGDGAYEQYF
D: .
V: TRBV6-5
size: .
J: TRBJ2-7

DNA: TGTGCCAGCAGCTTAGCACGGGGACAGACTTATGAAAAACTGTTTTTT
CDR3: CASSLARGQTYEKLFF
D: TRBD1
V: TRBV7-9
size: .
J: TRBJ1-4

DNA: TGTGCCACCAACCCGGGGTTCCTGACAGATACGCAGTATTTT
CDR3: CATNPGFLTDTQYF
D: .
V: TRBV2
size: .
J: TRBJ2-3

DNA: TGTGCCAGCAGCCTCTACGCTGCACAGCCCCAGCATTTT
CDR3: CASSLYAAQPQHF
D: .
V: TRBV7-2
size: many
J: TRBJ1-5

DNA: TGCAGTGCTCGACCTCCCCTTGGCGGGGCGAACACCGGGGAGCTGTTTTTT
CDR3: CSARPPLGGANTGELFF
D: .
V: TRBV20-1
size: .
J: TRBJ2-2

DNA: TGCGCCAGCAGCTTGTCCCTAGCGGGGGGGATACTAGCCAAAAACATTCAGTACTTC
CDR3: CASSLSLAGGILAKNIQYF
D: TRBD2
V: TRBV5-1
size: few
J: TRBJ2-4

DNA: TGCGCCAGCAGCTTTCAAGGCGCCCCAGATACGCAGTATTTT
CDR3: CASSFQGAPDTQYF
D: .
V: TRBV5-1
size: many
J: TRBJ2-3

DNA: TGCGCCAGCAGCTTGGCGGGGATTGAGCCCCAGCATTTT
CDR3: CASSLAGIEPQHF
D: .
V: TRBV5-1
size: .
J: TRBJ1-5

DNA: TGCAGTGCTAGAGCATCTCAGTTTTATGGCTACACCTTC
CDR3: CSARASQFYGYTF
D: .
V: TRBV20-1
size: many
J: TRBJ1-2

DNA: TGTGCCAGCAGTGAGAGGGGGGTACAGGGCAATAATGGCTACACCTTC
CDR3: CASSERGVQGNNGYTF
D: .
V: TRBV6-1
size: many
J: TRBJ1-2

DNA: TGTGCCTCCTCGACGGCTGGTGGCAATCAGCCCCAGCATTTT
CDR3: CASSTAGGNQPQHF
D: .
V: TRBV30
size: .
J: TRBJ1-5

DNA: TGCAGCGCGGCACGGCCGAACGCTGAAGCTTTCTTT
CDR3: CSAARPNAEAFF
D: .
V: TRBV20-1
size: few
J: TRBJ1-1

DNA: TGTGCCAGCGGGCGCAGTGAAAACATTCAGTACTTC
CDR3: CASGRSENIQYF
D: .
V: TRBV27
size: many
J: TRBJ2-4